This TCR beta chain was captured by sequencing in a study of identical twins. The V gene end was trimmed by 2 bases and the J gene end by 10 bases; junction bases not matched to a gene: 6. The CDR3 extends over 15 amino acids. The germline V gene has CDR1 KGHDR and CDR2 SFDVKD. This clonotype was observed a few times. In TCRdb, the 5' RACE reads were re-called with MiXCR into one record per CDR3 protein. Of 1,800,000 or so distinct CDR3 sequences listed, less than 35% are singletons. The chain couples TRBV24-1 to TRBJ2-1, with 11 bases identical to TRBD2. The source of this sequence is a newborn girl in good health. The sequenced material came from cord blood. For the CDR3, the DNA is TGTGCCACCAGTGATTCCCTAGCGGGAGGAGGAGAGCAGTTCTTC. Encoded protein: CATSDSLAGGGEQFF.